Here is one T cell receptor (beta chain) with its context. Antigen: not known. The data were taken from a study of cytomegalovirus exposure and HLA in healthy donors. The study's findings and limits: Published work reported that the classifier diagnosed cytomegalovirus status with high specificity and sensitivity.

Germline lookup yields CDR1 SGHTA and CDR2 FQGTGA. The CDR3 has 14 residues. V lost 5 bases and J lost 4, with 14 bases in between. 60 Vbeta and 13 Jbeta primers were used in PCR. Clones were read by immunoSEQ multiplex PCR, and TCRdb kept only the in-frame ones, dropping some. The table has about 130,000 clones, around 80% seen once. The chain combines TRBV7-3 with TRBJ2-5; TRBD2 might be the D (6 bases). The sequencing sample was made of PBMCs. This TCR derives from a woman aged 25 to 39 in good health and CMV-seronegative. The CDR3 bases are TGTGCCAGCAGCCCTACTAGCTTGGGAGAGACCCAGTACTTC. It encodes CASSPTSLGETQYF.